Below are 27 T cell receptor beta chains sequenced from a single sample in a study of OX40 agonist ivuxolimab in advanced cancers. Clones were read by immunoSEQ multiplex PCR, and TCRdb kept only the in-frame ones, dropping some. Among about 84,000 clones listed, more than 75% were seen once. The source material was CD4+ or CD8+ T cells sorted from blood, sampled in a trial of the OX40 agonist ivuxolimab. The receptors were sampled from an adult with an advanced solid tumor such as melanoma, head and neck, liver or kidney cancer.

CDR3 in amino acids: CAIRTGGYEQYF. DNA for the CDR3: TGTGCCATCAGGACAGGGGGCTACGAGCAGTACTTC. The chain has TRBV10-3 and TRBJ2-7; TRBD1 agrees at 9 bases. Per germline, CDR1 ENHRY and CDR2 SYGVKD. This CDR3 spans 12 amino acids. Germline trimming cut 6 bases from V and 3 bases from J; bases unmatched to any gene: 0.

The rearrangement links TRBV13 to TRBJ2-6; no definite D call. The CDR3 covers 16 residues. Trimming left V 0 bases short and J 7 bases short, with 13 bases between. Germline CDR1 and CDR2: PRHDT and FYEKMQ (reference sequence). The CDR3 sequence is CASSLGQPAVANVLTF. The CDR3 nucleotides are TGTGCCAGCAGCTTAGGCCAACCGGCTGTAGCCAACGTCCTGACTTTC.

This clone was detected only a few times. The V call is TRBV28, the J call TRBJ1-3; D is undetermined. This CDR3 spans 14 amino acids. V lost 2 bases and J 0 bases, leaving 5 bases between the germline ends. Germline CDR1 and CDR2: MDHEN and SYDVKM. The CDR3 here is CASSLVFSGNTIYF. DNA for the CDR3: TGTGCCAGCAGTTTAGTCTTCTCTGGAAACACCATATATTTT.

The chain links TRBV2 to TRBJ1-5; 7 nucleotides agree with TRBD1. Losses at the gene ends were 6 bases for V and 7 bases for J; bases not matched to a gene: 9. Germline-derived CDR1 and CDR2 are SNHLY and FYNNEI. The CDR3 totals 14 residues. The CDR3 sequence is CASRAGTEGQPQHF. The CDR3 nucleotides are TGTGCCAGCAGAGCCGGGACAGAGGGGCAGCCCCAGCATTTT.

V gene TRBV19 combines with J gene TRBJ1-5; D not resolved. The CDR3 spans 13 residues. V lost 5 bases and J 6 bases, leaving 11 bases between the germline ends. The germline CDR1 and CDR2 sequences are LNHDA and SQIVND (reference sequence). This CDR3 is CASSPTDSQPQHF. The CDR3 DNA is TGTGCCAGTAGTCCTACGGATAGTCAGCCCCAGCATTTT.

This clone showed up just once. The CDR3 DNA sequence: TGTGCCAGCTCACCTAACGGTGGGTCCTACGAGCAGTACGTC. Translating gives CASSPNGGSYEQYV. V is TRBV18 and J is TRBJ2-7; no clear D gene. Germline loops: CDR1 KGHSH, CDR2 LQKENI. Trimming removed 3 bases from V and 1 base from J, with 10 bases in between. CDR3 length equals 14 residues.

This clone occurred once. V usage is TRBV9 and J usage is TRBJ1-5; no reliable D call. Trimming took off 1 base at V and 1 base at J, with 12 bases between the two ends. This CDR3 is built from 16 residues. CDR1 and CDR2 from the germline V gene are SGDLS and YYNGEE. CDR3 nucleotide sequence: TGTGCCAGCAGCGTAAATACAAGCGCAAGCAATCAGCCCCAGCATTTT. Translation gives CASSVNTSASNQPQHF.

This clone has only a few counts. This chain joins TRBV19 and TRBJ1-5; D is ambiguous. This CDR3 region has 13 residues. With 3 bases removed from V and 9 bases from J, the gap between germline ends came to 12 bases. Looked up from germline, CDR1 is LNHDA and CDR2 is SQIVND (reference sequence). CDR3 loop: CASSIQSRGPQHF. DNA for the CDR3: TGTGCCAGTAGTATCCAGTCCCGGGGGCCCCAGCATTTT. The whole variable domain, remainder taken from reference TRBV19 and TRBJ1-5, is DGGITQSPKYLFRKEGQNVTLSCEQNLNHDAMYWYRQDPGQGLRLIYYSQIVNDFQKGDIAEGYSVSREKKESFPLTVTSAQKNPTAFYLCASSIQSRGPQHFGDGTRLSIL.

V is TRBV18 and J is TRBJ1-5; 7 bases match TRBD1. Germline V lookup: CDR1 KGHSH, CDR2 LQKENI. After removal of 6 bases from V and 4 bases from J, the junction contained 6 bases not matched to a gene. There are 14 residues in the CDR3. The CDR3 coding sequence is TGTGCCAGCTCCCGACAGGGCGCAAATCAGCCCCAGCATTTT. It codes for CASSRQGANQPQHF.

The chain couples TRBV27 to TRBJ2-3, with D possibly being TRBD1 or TRBD2 (5 bases each). V lost 4 bases to trimming and J lost 5 bases, with 7 bases between them. The CDR3 totals 12 residues. Per germline, CDR1 MNHEY and CDR2 SMNVEV (reference sequence). CDR3 sequence (DNA): TGTGCCAGCAGTTCGAGGGGAGATACGCAGTATTTT. It codes for CASSSRGDTQYF.

V and J are TRBV23-1 and TRBJ1-6; TRBD1 aligns across 8 bases. Being an ORF, TRBV23-1 has a function that is uncertain. This CDR3 is 14 amino acids long. Trimming at V came to 3 bases and at J to 10 bases, leaving 5 bases not matched to a gene. This CDR3 is CASSHQGAESPLHF. In DNA, the CDR3 is TGCGCCAGCAGTCACCAGGGGGCTGAGTCACCCCTCCACTTT.

A single count supports this clone. This chain connects TRBV7-3 to TRBJ2-3, with 8 bases lining up with TRBD1. The germline V gene encodes CDR1 SGHTA and CDR2 FQGTGA. CDR3 length: 15 residues. V shed 6 bases, J shed 5 bases, and the junction held 10 bases outside the gene matches. The CDR3 sequence is CASSPGTGVGDTQYF. The CDR3, as DNA: TGTGCCAGCAGTCCCGGGACAGGAGTCGGAGATACGCAGTATTTT.

This chain uses TRBV7-9 with TRBJ2-5, with D perhaps matching TRBD1 (5 bases). The CDR3 has 16 amino acids. Germline CDR1 SEHNR, CDR2 FQNEAQ (reference sequence). V lost 0 bases to trimming and J lost 1 base, with 12 bases between them. The CDR3 coding sequence is TGTGCCAGCAGCTTAGCCCCAGACAGCTTCCAAGAGACCCAGTACTTC. Its translation is CASSLAPDSFQETQYF.

The chain is built from TRBV7-3 and TRBJ1-1; 8 nucleotides line up with TRBD1. The J segment lost 5 bases and the V segment lost 2 bases, leaving 7 bases of the junction unmatched. The CDR3 covers 15 residues. In germline, CDR1 is SGHTA, CDR2 FQGTGA. Here the CDR3 reads CASSLQGAVSTEAFF. The CDR3 bases are TGTGCCAGCAGCTTACAGGGGGCCGTCAGTACTGAAGCTTTCTTT. The variable domain in full, completed from reference TRBV7-3 and TRBJ1-1, reads GAGVSQTPSNKVTEKGKYVELRCDPISGHTALYWYRQSLGQGPEFLIYFQGTGAADDSGLPNDRFFAVRPEGSVSTLKIQRTERGDSAVYLCASSLQGAVSTEAFFGQGTRLTVV.

This chain joins TRBV7-2 and TRBJ2-3; a possible D gene is TRBD2 (7 bases). V was shortened by 8 bases and J by 4 bases, with 16 bases between the two germline ends. The V gene's germline CDR1 is SGHTA and CDR2 FQGNSA. The CDR3 totals 14 residues. The CDR3 coding sequence is TGTGCCAGCGGCCCGGGGGGCCGGGCAGATACGCAGTATTTT. Translating gives CASGPGGRADTQYF.

The chain uses TRBV20-1 and TRBJ1-4; unclear D gene. CDR3 length: 11 residues. In germline, CDR1 is DFQATT, CDR2 SNEGSKA (reference sequence). For the CDR3, the DNA is TGCAGAGGCCAGAGTAATGAAAAACTGTTTTTT. Its translation: CRGQSNEKLFF.

This clone was recorded once. V usage is TRBV11-2 and J usage is TRBJ2-5; 10 bases agree with TRBD2. Germline CDR1 is SGHAT and CDR2 is FQNNGV. The CDR3 is made up of 16 amino acids. The V segment lost 4 bases and the J segment 2 bases; nucleotides outside the gene matches: 7. The CDR3 sequence: CASSWLAGGLQETQYF. The CDR3 bases are TGTGCCAGCAGCTGGTTAGCGGGGGGCTTACAAGAGACCCAGTACTTC.

CDR3 in amino acids: CSGPGQGTDTQYF. The CDR3 region has the DNA TGCAGCGGACCGGGACAGGGCACAGATACGCAGTATTTT. The chain is built from TRBV29-1 and TRBJ2-3, with TRBD1 matching over 8 bases. Trimming at V came to 7 bases and at J to 1 base, leaving 4 bases not matched to a gene. The CDR3 contains 13 residues. Germline V gene lookup returns CDR1 SQVTM and CDR2 ANQGSEA.

This chain links TRBV18 with TRBJ1-4; D is unclear. The CDR3 consists of 14 residues. Germline lookup yields CDR1 KGHSH and CDR2 LQKENI. The V and J ends lost 1 base and 7 bases respectively, with 10 bases between them. In DNA form, the CDR3 reads TGTGCCAGCTCACCACTCCGGAGTAGTGAAAAACTGTTTTTT. Amino acid sequence: CASSPLRSSEKLFF.

This sequence joins TRBV7-2 and TRBJ2-3, with D tentatively TRBD2 (5 bases). The V gene lost 5 bases and the J gene lost 2 bases, with 20 bases spanning the gap. The germline V gene has CDR1 SGHTA and CDR2 FQGNSA. This CDR3 is built from 17 residues. The CDR3 region is CASSPQGLYRVTDTQYF. CDR3 DNA: TGTGCCAGCAGCCCCCAAGGACTCTACCGAGTCACAGATACGCAGTATTTT.

The CDR3 sequence is CASDRGNQPQHF. The CDR3 DNA follows: TGTGCCAGTGACAGGGGGAATCAGCCCCAGCATTTT. The chain links TRBV2 to TRBJ1-5, with 9 positions matching TRBD1. V was clipped by 9 bases and J by 4 bases; unmatched bases: 1. The CDR3 consists of 12 residues. Germline-derived CDR1 and CDR2 are SNHLY and FYNNEI.

The V and J genes are TRBV7-2 and TRBJ2-5; D possibly corresponds to TRBD2 (5 bases). The CDR3 consists of 12 residues. CDR1 is SGHTA, CDR2 FQGNSA, per germline. Trimming took 5 bases from V and 7 from J, leaving 11 bases between them. Here the CDR3 DNA reads TGTGCCAGCAGCAACTACAGCGGGACCCAGTACTTC. Translating it yields CASSNYSGTQYF.

This clone was seen a few times. The rearrangement links TRBV6-1 to TRBJ1-2; D remains ambiguous. CDR1 and CDR2 from the germline V gene are MNHNS and SASEGT. This CDR3 spans 13 amino acids. The V and J ends lost 4 bases and 3 bases respectively, with 9 bases between them. CDR3 sequence: CASSAADHYGYTF. CDR3 in DNA: TGTGCCAGCAGTGCGGCGGATCACTATGGCTACACCTTC.

This clone appeared once. The chain links TRBV6-1 to TRBJ2-1; 9 nucleotides align to TRBD2. J lost 5 bases, V lost 7 bases, and 6 bases had no gene match. The V gene's germline CDR1 is MNHNS and CDR2 SASEGT. CDR3 length: 14 residues. The CDR3 reads CASMSGGHNNEQFF. The CDR3 nucleotides are TGTGCCAGCATGAGCGGGGGGCACAACAATGAGCAGTTCTTC.

J is TRBJ2-5 and V is TRBV6-5, with 8 bases fitting TRBD1. CDR1 is MNHEY and CDR2 is SVGAGI in the germline V gene. The CDR3 totals 14 residues. V dropped 0 bases and J dropped 8; count of bases not matched to a gene: 5. CDR3 bases: TGTGCCAGCAGTTACTCCCGCGACAGGGGAACCCAGTACTTC. Translating gives CASSYSRDRGTQYF.

The CDR3 DNA reads as TGTGCCAGCAGCGGAAAGTCTAAAAGCACAGATACGCAGTATTTT. This codes for CASSGKSKSTDTQYF. The rearrangement links TRBV11-2 to TRBJ2-3; D gene ambiguous. The CDR3 covers 15 residues. Per the germline V gene, CDR1 is SGHAT and CDR2 is FQNNGV. V lost 5 bases and J 0 bases, leaving 12 bases between the germline ends.

This chain joins TRBV5-6 and TRBJ1-5; 7 bases map to TRBD1. The CDR3 is 12 amino acids. CDR1 and CDR2 from the germline V gene are SGHDT and YYEEEE. The V gene end was trimmed by 3 bases and the J gene end by 9 bases; junction bases not matched to a gene: 3. The CDR3 nucleotides read TGTGCCAGCAGCTCACAGGGGCTGCCCCAGCATTTT. Protein sequence: CASSSQGLPQHF.